Detailed here is one T cell receptor beta chain. The antigen remains unidentified. The entry originates in a study of T cell responses to AZD1222 COVID-19 vaccine. Overall study: Researchers grouped second doses given at about 4 or about 12 weeks into one pool.

Here immunoSEQ multiplex PCR was the method, and the copy in TCRdb shows in-frame clones only, minus some. The data hold 150,000 to 200,000 clones, with about 88% observed a single time. Overall study results and limits: Donors, mostly white British, included more females; clonal diversity was possibly underestimated. Unmutated variant regions are reportedly the target of nearly half of TCRs that are spike-specific.

The starting material was peripheral blood, obtained on day 0 of AZD1222 vaccination. The receptor's source is an adult in good health.

CDR3 bases: TGTGCCAGCAGTGGTGGGGTAATGGGTTCCTATAATTCACCCCTCCACTTT. Translation: CASSGGVMGSYNSPLHF. V and J are TRBV6-1 and TRBJ1-6; D remains ambiguous. From germline, CDR1 is MNHNS and CDR2 SASEGT. This CDR3 has 17 amino acids. V was pared by 4 bases and J by 1 base, with 14 bases between.